This passage covers 29 T cell receptor beta chains from one sample sequenced in a study of T-cell reconstitution after alpha-beta-depleted transplantation in children (dated by TCRdb to the mid-2010s). The library was obtained by PCR. These reads were obtained on an Illumina HiSeq 2500. TCR library preparation used molecular barcoding, with unique molecular identifiers applied to normalize quantification of the TCRbeta repertoire. TCRdb cleaned the public reads at Q25 with fastp, built clones with MiXCR and kept in-frame beta chains. Rows with a matching CDR3 protein are joined into one entry that keeps the most common DNA and genes. The sample table records roughly 280,000 distinct CDR3 sequences; 9.5% to 13% of these occur just once. Of the sample, 23% is held by the ten largest clones. The treatment or condition tag for this specimen amounts to: allogeneic hematopoietic cell transplantation with graft depleted of TCRalphabeta T cells and CD19 B cells.

Sequenced material: peripheral blood, taken 180 days after TCRalphabeta/CD19-depleted stem cell transplant. The receptor set was obtained from a male patient under 10 years old who had a stem cell transplant for chronic granulomatous disease, so the T cells may come from the graft donor.

V and J are TRBV5-1 and TRBJ2-7; D uncertain. CDR1 and CDR2 (germline): SGHRS, YFSETQ. With 0 bases removed from V and 2 bases from J, the gap between germline ends came to 6 bases. This CDR3 region has 13 residues. CDR3 protein: CASSLGNPYEQYF. The DNA of the CDR3 is TGCGCCAGCAGCTTGGGGAACCCCTACGAGCAGTACTTC.

This clonotype was recorded many times. V gene TRBV5-1 combines with J gene TRBJ2-7; D gene ambiguous. Germline V lookup: CDR1 SGHRS, CDR2 YFSETQ. There are 12 residues in the CDR3. V was pared by 3 bases and J by 1 base, with 5 bases between. CDR3: CASSWNSYEQYF. The CDR3 bases are TGCGCCAGCAGCTGGAATTCCTACGAGCAGTACTTC.

This clonotype was detected many times. The V call is TRBV7-9, the J call TRBJ2-3; the D gene could be TRBD1 or TRBD2 (5 bases each). CDR1 is SEHNR, CDR2 FQNEAQ, per germline (reference sequence). Trimming cost V 4 bases and J 7 bases, with 12 bases left between them. The CDR3 is 13 residues long. In DNA form, the CDR3 reads TGTGCCAGCAGCTCACCGGGACGGCATACGCAGTATTTT. Its translation: CASSSPGRHTQYF.

This clonotype was observed many times. J is TRBJ2-3 and V is TRBV20-1; maybe TRBD2 (5 bases). Trimming left V 6 bases short and J 2 bases short, with 12 bases between. Germline V gene data show CDR1 as DFQATT and CDR2 as SNEGSKA (reference sequence). The CDR3 has 13 residues. The CDR3 DNA reads as TGCAGTGCCCGGGCGGGTTTCACAGATACGCAGTATTTT. It codes for CSARAGFTDTQYF.

This clonotype was recorded many times. This sequence joins TRBV9 and TRBJ1-1; TRBD1 matches 10 bases. Germline CDR1 SGDLS, CDR2 YYNGEE. The J segment lost 8 bases and the V segment lost 3 bases, leaving 10 bases of the junction unmatched. The CDR3 length is 15 residues. Here the CDR3 DNA reads TGTGCCAGCAGCGCCCATATCGGGACAGGGGCCGAAGCTTTCTTT. Amino acid sequence: CASSAHIGTGAEAFF.

This clonotype appeared many times. V and J are TRBV28 and TRBJ2-7, with 9 bases matching TRBD1. V was clipped by 4 bases and J by 4 bases; unmatched bases: 5. CDR1 is MDHEN, CDR2 SYDVKM, per germline. The CDR3 loop spans 14 amino acids. This CDR3 reads CASSWDRAIYEQYF. The CDR3 DNA is TGTGCCAGCAGTTGGGACAGGGCAATTTACGAGCAGTACTTC.

This clonotype has only one observation. This may be a read error: a much more frequent sequence differs by one nucleotide. The chain uses TRBV18 and TRBJ1-1; D uncertain. The V end lost 3 bases, the J end lost 5 bases, and 10 bases lay between the germline ends. Germline V gene sequence: CDR1 KGHSH, CDR2 LQKENI. The CDR3 consists of 13 residues. Here the CDR3 DNA reads TGTGCCAGCTCACCTGGTGGACCGACTGAAGCTTTCTTT. Protein: CASSPGGPTEAFF.

This clonotype came up many times. This chain connects TRBV28 to TRBJ2-7; 7 bases align to TRBD1. CDR1 MDHEN and CDR2 SYDVKM come from the germline V gene. The CDR3 loop spans 15 amino acids. Trimming cost V 1 base and J 3 bases; bases outside gene matches: 6. In nucleotides, the CDR3 is TGTGCCAGCAGTTTATCTGGACAGGTCTTCTACGAGCAGTACTTC. Its translation: CASSLSGQVFYEQYF.

On this clonotype: With a much larger clone just one base away, this may be a read error. No conserved phenylalanine or tryptophan is present at the end of the CDR3, so a read error is the likely explanation. The gene calls are TRBV7-2 and TRBJ2-1, with 7 bases fitting TRBD2. After removal of 3 bases from V and 2 bases from J, the junction contained 1 base not matched to a gene. In germline, CDR1 is SGHTA, CDR2 FQGNSA. This CDR3 has 14 residues. CDR3 sequence: CASSFRGAYNEQFS. The DNA of the CDR3 is TGTGCCAGCAGCTTTCGGGGGGCCTACAATGAGCAGTTCTCC.

In its sample, this clonotype was seen many times. The V and J genes are TRBV4-3 and TRBJ2-3; D unresolved. The germline V and J ends were trimmed by 0 bases and 6 bases, with 13 bases remaining between them. The CDR3 consists of 15 residues. Germline CDR1 and CDR2: LGHNA and YSLEER. CDR3 residues: CASSQDMWSDDTQYF. The DNA for the CDR3 is TGCGCCAGCAGCCAAGATATGTGGTCCGATGATACGCAGTATTTT.

The chain joins TRBV28 to TRBJ2-7; TRBD2 aligns across 8 bases. Germline lookup yields CDR1 MDHEN and CDR2 SYDVKM. The V gene end was trimmed by 5 bases and the J gene end by 6 bases; junction bases not matched to a gene: 27. This CDR3 spans 20 amino acids. The CDR3 loop reads CASSHPNTAGAHLLRLEQYF. The DNA of the CDR3 is TGTGCCAGCAGTCATCCGAATACAGCGGGAGCGCACCTACTACGTCTCGAGCAGTACTTC.

This clonotype was seen ten or more times. The rearrangement joins TRBV24-1 to TRBJ2-1; D is perhaps TRBD2 (6 bases). Germline V gives CDR1 KGHDR, CDR2 SFDVKD. Trimming pared 3 bases from V and 0 bases from J, leaving 11 bases between. The CDR3 spans 16 residues. The CDR3 DNA sequence: TGTGCCACCAGTGATCCTAGCGACAGCTCCTACAATGAGCAGTTCTTC. Translated, it gives CATSDPSDSSYNEQFF.

This clonotype was observed at least ten times. This chain joins TRBV5-1 and TRBJ1-2, with 9 bases fitting TRBD1. The V gene end was trimmed by 0 bases and the J gene end by 7 bases; junction bases not matched to a gene: 7. Germline V gene lookup returns CDR1 SGHRS and CDR2 YFSETQ. The CDR3 has 15 amino acids. CDR3: CASSLGDRDVSGYTF. CDR3 nucleotides: TGCGCCAGCAGCTTGGGGGACAGGGATGTCTCTGGCTACACCTTC.

This clonotype was seen more than once but under ten times. The J gene is TRBJ2-3, the V gene TRBV5-4; tentative D call: TRBD2 (5 bases). The V end lost 2 bases, the J end lost 2 bases, and 18 bases lay between the germline ends. The V gene's germline CDR1 is SGHNT and CDR2 YYREEE (reference sequence). CDR3 size: 17 residues. CDR3 region: CASSLKREVQHTDTQYF. Written as DNA, the CDR3 is TGTGCCAGCAGCTTAAAACGGGAAGTACAACACACAGATACGCAGTATTTT.

The chain recombines TRBV29-1 with TRBJ2-1, with D uncertain. Trimming shortened V by 2 bases and J by 7 bases, and 18 bases separated the two germline ends. Germline V lookup: CDR1 SQVTM, CDR2 ANQGSEA. The length of the CDR3 is 15 residues. The CDR3 DNA reads as TGCAGCGTTGAATTTTGGGCAGGTATGGGGAATGAGCAGTTCTTC. This encodes CSVEFWAGMGNEQFF.

This clonotype came up many times. The rearrangement links TRBV5-6 to TRBJ2-7; 9 bases agree with TRBD1. The ends lost 2 bases at V and 3 bases at J; junction bases unmatched: 9. Germline lookup yields CDR1 SGHDT and CDR2 YYEEEE. CDR3 size: 16 residues. The CDR3 sequence: CASSLPGQGTVYEQYF. The CDR3 region has the DNA TGTGCCAGCAGCTTACCGGGACAGGGTACGGTCTACGAGCAGTACTTC.

The table lists this clonotype with many counts. The chain's CDR3 is CASRASGRETQYF. The CDR3 nucleotides read TGTGCCAGCAGAGCAAGCGGGAGAGAGACCCAGTACTTC. This chain links TRBV6-1 with TRBJ2-5, with 8 bases aligning to TRBD2. Germline V gives CDR1 MNHNS, CDR2 SASEGT. The CDR3 has 13 residues. Trimming removed 6 bases from V and 4 bases from J; junction bases left unmatched: 4.

V and J are TRBV2 and TRBJ1-4, with TRBD1 identical over 8 bases. There are 14 residues in the CDR3. Germline V CDR1 and CDR2: SNHLY, FYNNEI. V lost 6 bases to trimming and J lost 8 bases; unmatched junction nucleotides: 8. CDR3 in amino acids: CASSIGQGGEKLFF. CDR3 DNA sequence: TGTGCCAGCAGCATCGGACAGGGAGGCGAAAAACTGTTTTTT.

At least ten counts were recorded for this clonotype. The chain employs TRBV29-1 and TRBJ1-1; 7 positions agree with TRBD1. With 3 bases clipped from V and 11 bases from J, the junction kept 9 bases outside the gene matches. CDR3 length: 12 amino acids. The germline gives CDR1 SQVTM, CDR2 ANQGSEA. CDR3 nucleotides: TGCAGCGTTGAGATCGGCAGGGGGGTGGCTTTCTTT. Protein sequence: CSVEIGRGVAFF.

This clonotype has ten or more counts. The chain is built from TRBV20-1 and TRBJ1-2; D perhaps matches TRBD1 (6 bases). Germline V gene lookup returns CDR1 DFQATT and CDR2 SNEGSKA (reference sequence). Trimming took 6 bases from V and 2 from J, leaving 10 bases between them. There are 12 residues in the CDR3. The CDR3 DNA reads TGCAGTGCGAGAACAGGGAACTATGGCTACACCTTC. It is translated as CSARTGNYGYTF.

V and J are TRBV4-3 and TRBJ2-3, with 10 bases matching TRBD2. Germline V CDR1 and CDR2: LGHNA, YSLEER. After removal of 1 base from V and 0 bases from J, the junction contained 7 bases not matched to a gene. The CDR3 is made up of 18 amino acids. The CDR3 DNA reads as TGCGCCAGCAGCCAAGCTCCACTAGCGGGGAGTAGCACAGATACGCAGTATTTT. Amino acids: CASSQAPLAGSSTDTQYF.

Details on this clonotype: Just one base apart from a much larger clone, this may be a read error. The V gene is TRBV20-1, the J gene TRBJ2-3, with 8 bases identical to TRBD2. There are 17 residues in the CDR3. Germline V lookup: CDR1 DFQATT, CDR2 SNEGSKA (reference sequence). CDR3 in DNA: TGCAGTGCACGACCGGCGGGGGGCACCTCGCCCACAGATACGCCGTATTTT. It codes for CSARPAGGTSPTDTPYF.

This clonotype was observed a handful of times. CDR3 sequence (DNA): TGTGCCAGCAGCCAAGAACGTTCGGCGGGGGGGAGCAATGAGCAGTTCTTC. Its protein product is CASSQERSAGGSNEQFF. The V gene is TRBV14, the J gene TRBJ2-1; the match to TRBD2 covers 9 bases. The CDR3 length is 17 residues. The V gene end was trimmed by 0 bases and the J gene end by 6 bases; junction bases not matched to a gene: 9. Per germline, CDR1 SGHDN and CDR2 FVKESK.

This clonotype was counted ten times or more. The gene calls are TRBV11-3 and TRBJ2-1; 9 bases match TRBD1. The junction had 8 bases not matched to a gene; V was cut back by 4 bases and J by 1 base. Germline values: CDR1 SGHNT, CDR2 YENEEA. The CDR3 has 17 amino acids. In nucleotides, the CDR3 is TGTGCCAGCAGCTCCGATCCCGGGACAGGGTCCTACAATGAGCAGTTCTTC. Amino acid sequence: CASSSDPGTGSYNEQFF.

The table lists this clonotype with many counts. The V gene is TRBV7-9, the J gene TRBJ2-1; D might be TRBD1 or TRBD2, each matching 6 bases. The CDR3 totals 15 residues. The V and J ends lost 2 bases and 9 bases respectively, with 17 bases between them. Germline CDR1 and CDR2: SEHNR and FQNEAQ (reference sequence). DNA for the CDR3: TGTGCCAGCAGCTTAAATGACGCAGGAGGGGGTGAGCAGTTCTTC. Its translation is CASSLNDAGGGEQFF. The variable domain in full, with the rest retrieved from reference TRBV7-9 and TRBJ2-1, is DTGVSQNPRHKITKRGQNVTFRCDPISEHNRLYWYRQTLGQGPEFLTYFQNEAQLEKSRLLSDRFSAERPKGSFSTLEIQRTEQGDSAMYLCASSLNDAGGGEQFFGPGTRLTVL.

There are many counts of this clonotype. The rearrangement joins TRBV7-9 to TRBJ2-3; 7 positions match TRBD2. The CDR3 totals 16 residues. The ends lost 2 bases at V and 8 bases at J; junction bases unmatched: 13. Germline V lookup: CDR1 SEHNR, CDR2 FQNEAQ (reference sequence). The CDR3 region has the DNA TGTGCCAGCAGCTTAACTTATCCGGGAGGTCTAGGTACGCAGTATTTT. Translated: CASSLTYPGGLGTQYF.

This clonotype was observed at least ten times. The chain combines TRBV7-2 with TRBJ2-4; 8 bases match TRBD2. Germline V gives CDR1 SGHTA, CDR2 FQGNSA. V was clipped by 4 bases and J by 1 base; unmatched bases: 6. The CDR3 has 16 amino acids. The CDR3 sequence is CASSYAGGSAKNIQYF. The DNA for the CDR3 is TGTGCCAGCAGCTACGCGGGGGGTTCGGCCAAAAACATTCAGTACTTC.

At least ten counts were recorded for this clonotype. The chain carries TRBV6-1 and TRBJ1-2; D is possibly TRBD1 (5 bases). From germline, CDR1 is MNHNS and CDR2 SASEGT. This CDR3 region has 13 residues. V was cut by 10 bases and J by 2 bases, with 14 bases left in between. This chain's CDR3 is CATEGPLNYGYTF. CDR3 DNA sequence: TGTGCCACCGAGGGGCCCCTAAACTATGGCTACACCTTC.

This clonotype showed up many times. CDR3 protein: CSAEGRGELFF. The CDR3 DNA follows: TGCAGCGCCGAAGGGAGGGGGGAGCTGTTTTTT. This chain links TRBV29-1 with TRBJ2-2; the D gene is possibly TRBD2 (6 bases). CDR3 length: 11 residues. Trimming left V 7 bases short and J 8 bases short, with 11 bases between. The V gene's germline CDR1 is SQVTM and CDR2 ANQGSEA.